The 15 T cell receptor beta chains listed next were all sequenced from one sample in a study of blood T cell repertoires in COVID-19. Assay used: immunoSEQ multiplex PCR; TCRdb lists only in-frame clones, some missing. The sample gives about 64,000 clones, more than 60% of which show up once; 5% to 5.5% is in the top ten. The sequencing sample was made of peripheral blood. These TCRs come from a human donor in a cohort sampled during active COVID-19.

V usage is TRBV19 and J usage is TRBJ2-7, with a weak D call TRBD1 (6 bases). Trimming stripped 4 bases from V and 4 bases from J, with 14 bases between. The germline V gene has CDR1 LNHDA and CDR2 SQIVND (reference sequence). The CDR3 is 14 amino acids. The CDR3 loop is CASSRRTDPYEQYF. CDR3 nucleotide sequence: TGTGCCAGTAGTAGAAGGACAGACCCGTACGAGCAGTACTTC.

This chain uses TRBV7-3 with TRBJ2-3; no definite D call. This CDR3 has 13 amino acids. Germline CDR1 is SGHTA and CDR2 is FQGTGA. V was cut by 5 bases and J by 2 bases, with 8 bases left in between. CDR3 sequence reads: CASSLSPTDTQYF. In DNA form, the CDR3 reads TGTGCCAGCAGCCTTAGTCCCACAGATACGCAGTATTTT.

The chain is built from TRBV18 and TRBJ2-5, with D possibly being TRBD1 (6 bases). Deletions cut 2 bases from V and 1 base from J, with 11 bases between. This CDR3 region has 15 residues. Germline loops: CDR1 KGHSH, CDR2 LQKENI. The CDR3 coding sequence is TGTGCCAGCTCACCAATAGGGGGTACCCAAGAGACCCAGTACTTC. As protein: CASSPIGGTQETQYF. The full variable domain, in which reference TRBV18 and TRBJ2-5 provide the parts outside the CDR3, is NAGVMQNPRHLVRRRGQEARLRCSPMKGHSHVYWYRQLPEEGLKFMVYLQKENIIDESGMPKERFSAEFPKEGPSILRIQQVVRGDSAAYFCASSPIGGTQETQYFGPGTRLLVL.

J is TRBJ2-1 and V is TRBV7-3; the match to TRBD1 covers 7 bases. Per the germline V gene, CDR1 is SGHTA and CDR2 is FQGTGA. This CDR3 is built from 16 residues. Germline trimming cut 2 bases from V and 5 bases from J; bases unmatched to any gene: 9. The CDR3 region is CASSLQQGRWNNEQFF. CDR3 DNA: TGTGCCAGCAGCTTACAACAGGGGCGGTGGAACAATGAGCAGTTCTTC.

The chain uses TRBV2 and TRBJ2-3; 7 bases align to TRBD2. CDR3 length: 16 amino acids. Unmatched junction bases numbered 9, after V lost 5 bases and J lost 1 base. The germline CDR1 and CDR2 sequences are SNHLY and FYNNEI. CDR3 DNA sequence: TGTGCCAGCAGTCGACAGACTAGCTCCCGCACAGATACGCAGTATTTT. Translating it yields CASSRQTSSRTDTQYF.

The rearrangement uses TRBV29-1 and TRBJ1-5; D uncertain. Trimming left V 1 base short and J 4 bases short, with 8 bases between. Germline loops: CDR1 SQVTM, CDR2 ANQGSEA. CDR3 length: 13 amino acids. The CDR3 spells CSVEGGINQPQHF. For the CDR3, the DNA is TGCAGCGTTGAAGGAGGGATTAATCAGCCCCAGCATTTT.

This clone turned up a few times. This chain connects TRBV7-8 to TRBJ2-2; no reliable D call. V dropped 2 bases and J dropped 3 bases, with 7 bases sitting between them. The CDR3 has 14 residues. Germline CDR1 SGHVS, CDR2 FQNEAQ. This chain's CDR3 is CASSLSRDTGELFF. CDR3 nucleotide sequence: TGTGCCAGCAGCTTATCTCGGGACACCGGGGAGCTGTTTTTT.

This chain links TRBV9 with TRBJ1-6; 9 positions agree with TRBD1. Germline loops: CDR1 SGDLS, CDR2 YYNGEE. V lost 0 bases to trimming and J lost 9 bases; unmatched junction nucleotides: 1. CDR3 size: 14 residues. CDR3 sequence reads: CASSVGDRVSPLHF. DNA for the CDR3: TGTGCCAGCAGCGTAGGGGACAGGGTTTCACCCCTCCACTTT.

This clone was detected a few times. The V call is TRBV19, the J call TRBJ2-7; 7 nucleotides match TRBD2. Unmatched junction bases numbered 17, after V lost 11 bases and J lost 4 bases. The CDR3 totals 15 residues. Germline V gene sequence: CDR1 LNHDA, CDR2 SQIVND (reference sequence). CDR3 DNA: TGTGCCGGGGGAGGGAAGCTGACCTGGCAGTACGAGCAGTACTTC. This encodes CAGGGKLTWQYEQYF.

The V call is TRBV21-1, the J call TRBJ1-1; whether TRBD1, the table's D call, matches the DNA was not checked. TRBV21-1 is listed as a pseudogene. This CDR3 is 19 amino acids long. The CDR3 protein is CASSKPTGQDSVLNTEAFF. CDR3 sequence (DNA): TGTGCCAGCAGCAAACCTACCGGACAGGATAGCGTACTCAACACTGAAGCTTTCTTT.

V and J are TRBV11-2 and TRBJ2-5; D perhaps matches TRBD2 (5 bases). Germline loops: CDR1 SGHAT, CDR2 FQNNGV. Trimming cost V 2 bases and J 4 bases, with 11 bases left between them. This CDR3 has 14 residues. The CDR3 DNA is TGTGCCAGCAGCTTATCAGCCAGCGGAGAGACCCAGTACTTC. Residues: CASSLSASGETQYF.

V is TRBV6-5 and J is TRBJ1-5, with D unclear. Trimming cost V 8 bases and J 1 base, with 9 bases left between them. The CDR3 is made up of 13 amino acids. In germline, CDR1 is MNHEY, CDR2 SVGAGI. The CDR3 coding sequence is TGTGCCAGCTCGAGTCGGAGCAATCAGCCCCAGCATTTT. As protein: CASSSRSNQPQHF.

This clone counts as medium-sized. The V and J genes are TRBV5-4 and TRBJ2-2; 12 positions match TRBD2. V was clipped by 4 bases and J by 1 base; unmatched bases: 5. The CDR3 is 17 residues long. Germline V gives CDR1 SGHNT, CDR2 YYREEE (reference sequence). The CDR3 is CASSPPSGGVNTGELFF. The CDR3 nucleotides read TGTGCCAGCAGCCCACCTAGCGGGGGGGTGAACACCGGGGAGCTGTTTTTT.

The genes are TRBV27 and TRBJ2-2, with TRBD1 as a possible D gene (6 bases). The length of the CDR3 is 14 residues. CDR1 and CDR2 (germline): MNHEY, SMNVEV (reference sequence). The germline V and J ends were trimmed by 6 bases and 5 bases, with 13 bases remaining between them. The CDR3 region has the DNA TGTGCCAGCAGGCTAGGACAGCCTACCGGGGAGCTGTTTTTT. This translates into CASRLGQPTGELFF.

This sequence joins TRBV7-2 and TRBJ2-3; weak D call: TRBD1 (5 bases). This CDR3 is built from 16 residues. CDR1 is SGHTA, CDR2 FQGNSA, per germline. The ends were cut back, 3 bases at V and 0 bases at J, with 13 bases in the middle. This CDR3 reads CASSLSDSFSTDTQYF. The CDR3 region has the DNA TGTGCCAGCAGCTTGTCTGACAGTTTTAGCACAGATACGCAGTATTTT.